The 16 T cell receptor beta chains presented below share a single source sample, sequenced in a study of tumor and adjacent non-tumor tissue in lung cancer. RNA was extracted from bulk tissue without any cell sorting. The normal lung tissue was taken more than 3 cm from the tumor edge. The library came from three nested PCR rounds adapted from ARM-PCR protocols. MiXCR, run by TCRdb on the multiplex PCR reads, gives a single entry per CDR3 protein. Altogether some 80,000 distinct CDR3 sequences are present, 65% to 85% being singletons, with the ten largest covering approximately 55%. The material sequenced was distant non-tumor lung tissue. The receptors were sampled from a man in his sixties with non-small cell lung cancer.

This clonotype has at least ten counts. The genes are TRBV20-1 and TRBJ1-1; D unresolved. Deletions cut 6 bases from V and 4 bases from J, with 18 bases between. Germline CDR1 reads DFQATT; CDR2 reads SNEGSKA (reference sequence). This CDR3 is 14 amino acids long. The CDR3 DNA follows: TGCAGTGCCCGGCGGGTTGGGATGATCACTGAAGCTTTCTTT. This gives the protein CSARRVGMITEAFF.

A remark on this clonotype: Possible read error: a much larger clone is one base away. The V and J genes are TRBV4-3 and TRBJ2-2; perhaps TRBD2 as D (5 bases). The CDR3 sequence is 16 residues long. In germline, CDR1 is LGHNA, CDR2 YSLEER. CDR3 bases: TGCGCCAGCAGCCAAGAATCCAGAACGAACACCGGGAAGCTGTTTTTT. Its translation is CASSQESRTNTGKLFF.

The genes are TRBV4-3 and TRBJ1-1; D not certain. The CDR3 spans 15 residues. Germline CDR1 reads LGHNA; CDR2 reads YSLEER. Trimming stripped 2 bases from V and 0 bases from J, with 10 bases between. CDR3 in amino acids: CASSQKRLLNTEAFF. DNA of the CDR3: TGCGCCAGCAGCCAAAAGAGGCTATTGAACACTGAAGCTTTCTTT.

This clonotype was found once. This CDR3 fails to terminate in the conserved phenylalanine or tryptophan, so it likely reflects a read error. The CDR3 is CASTIKGIATSAVYEQYL. DNA of the CDR3: TGTGCCAGCACCATAAAGGGAATCGCGACTAGCGCAGTTTACGAGCAGTACTTA. This chain connects TRBV6-1 to TRBJ2-7; 8 bases are shared with TRBD2. Germline CDR1 reads MNHNS; CDR2 reads SASEGT. The CDR3 has 18 amino acids. V gave up 7 bases and J gave up 4 bases; unmatched junction bases: 21.

Worth noting for this clonotype: A junction boundary mismatches the germline segment, possibly from a read error. This chain links TRBV6-5 with TRBJ2-7, with D unresolved. This CDR3 has 15 amino acids. Germline V gene data show CDR1 as MNHEY and CDR2 as SVGAGI. CDR3 amino acids: CANSYTAASSYEQYF. The CDR3 DNA follows: TGTGCCAACAGTTACACGGCCGCAAGCTCCTACGAGCAGTACTTC.

This clonotype was seen just once. This clone may be a read error of a much larger clone one base away. The chain has TRBV30 and TRBJ1-4, with D perhaps matching TRBD1 (5 bases). V was shortened by 6 bases and J by 7 bases, with 21 bases between the two germline ends. The CDR3 has 15 residues. Germline values: CDR1 GTSNPN, CDR2 SVGIG (reference sequence). The CDR3 DNA reads as TGTGCCTGTACCCTGTACGAAAGGGGAGGTGAAAAACTGTTTTTT. Its translation: CACTLYERGGEKLFF.

Points on this clonotype: A junction end diverges from the germline sequence, so it may reflect a read error. The chain employs TRBV11-3 and TRBJ2-2; 9 bases map to TRBD2. Germline V gene lookup returns CDR1 SGHNT and CDR2 YENEEA. CDR3 length equals 18 residues. The CDR3 here is CDSSSRGAGGYRAGEMFF. CDR3 in DNA: TGTGACAGCAGCTCCCGGGGAGCGGGAGGATATAGAGCAGGGGAGATGTTTTTT.

This clonotype has only one observation. This rearrangement joins TRBV6-5 to TRBJ1-5, with D tentatively TRBD1 (5 bases). CDR1 and CDR2 (germline): MNHEY, SVGAGI. With 2 bases removed from V and 5 bases from J, the gap between germline ends came to 13 bases. The CDR3 covers 15 residues. Here the CDR3 reads CASSYLQGRDQPQHF. The CDR3 bases are TGTGCCAGCAGTTACCTTCAGGGACGCGATCAGCCCCAGCATTTT.

The chain carries TRBV11-1 and TRBJ1-1; TRBD1 matches 7 bases. With 1 base clipped from V and 8 bases from J, the junction kept 7 bases outside the gene matches. CDR3 size: 14 residues. In germline, CDR1 is SGHAT, CDR2 FQDESV (reference sequence). In nucleotides, the CDR3 is TGTGCCAGCAGCTTAGAGACAGGGCGGACCGAAGCTTTCTTT. Translated: CASSLETGRTEAFF.

Remarks on this clonotype: Given the absence of the conserved phenylalanine or tryptophan at the CDR3 end, a read error is likely. This rearrangement joins TRBV11-2 to TRBJ1-6; TRBD1 might be the D (6 bases). This CDR3 is built from 15 residues. Germline values: CDR1 SGHAT, CDR2 FQNNGV. This CDR3 is CANSLGGDNNSPLHA. CDR3 bases: TGTGCCAACAGCTTAGGAGGGGACAATAATTCACCCCTCCACGCT.

In its sample, this clonotype was seen a few times. The chain couples TRBV6-1 to TRBJ2-7; D may correspond to TRBD1 or TRBD2 (5 bases each). CDR3 size: 15 residues. Germline V CDR1 and CDR2: MNHNS, SASEGT. V was shortened by 1 base and J by 0 bases, with 10 bases between the two germline ends. The DNA of the CDR3 is TGTGCCAGCAGTGAAGGAGGGGCCCTCTCCTACGAGCAGTACTTC. This translates into CASSEGGALSYEQYF.

As concerns this clonotype: Its ends do not fully match the called genes, so a read error is possible. This sequence joins TRBV11-3 and TRBJ2-2; TRBD2 is a possible D gene (5 bases). Per germline, CDR1 SGHNT and CDR2 YENEEA. The CDR3 loop spans 18 amino acids. The CDR3 DNA is TGTGACAGCAACTCCCTGGGAGCTGGAGGTTACAGAGCCGGGGAGCTGTTTTTT. Amino acid sequence: CDSNSLGAGGYRAGELFF.

To note about this clonotype: One end of the junction varies from germline; a read error may be responsible. The genes are TRBV4-2 and TRBJ1-5, with 9 bases identical to TRBD1. CDR1 LGHNA and CDR2 YNFKEQ come from the germline V gene. The CDR3 consists of 18 residues. CDR3 nucleotides: TGTGCCAGCAACCAAGAGATGGGGACAGGGCGTAGCAATCGGCCCCAGCATTTT. Translated, it gives CASNQEMGTGRSNRPQHF.

This clonotype has just a few counts. Since a much larger clone is just one base distant, this may be a read error. The genes are TRBV6-5 and TRBJ1-4; the match to TRBD1 covers 8 bases. The CDR3 contains 13 residues. Germline lookup yields CDR1 MNHEY and CDR2 SVGAGI. For the CDR3, the DNA is TGTGCCAACAGTTCACAGGGGGGGGAAAAACTGTTTTTT. It encodes CANSSQGGEKLFF.

By sample share, this clonotype is medium-sized. This chain connects TRBV20-1 to TRBJ1-6; no firm D call. The ends were cut back, 0 bases at V and 13 bases at J, with 13 bases in the middle. From germline, CDR1 is DFQATT and CDR2 SNEGSKA (reference sequence). This CDR3 has 13 amino acids. CDR3: CSARDSYENPLHF. CDR3 in DNA: TGCAGTGCTAGAGATTCTTACGAGAACCCCCTCCACTTT.

This clonotype appeared a single time. No conserved phenylalanine or tryptophan ends this CDR3, so it is likely a read error. Because the CDR3's place on the DNA is in doubt, the DNA is left out and the CDR3 is given as listed by TCRdb. This chain joins TRBV28 and TRBJ1-2. With termini counted, the CDR3 has 13 amino acids. From germline, CDR1 is MDHEN and CDR2 SYDVKM. The CDR3 loop reads CASSLNSGYGYIL.